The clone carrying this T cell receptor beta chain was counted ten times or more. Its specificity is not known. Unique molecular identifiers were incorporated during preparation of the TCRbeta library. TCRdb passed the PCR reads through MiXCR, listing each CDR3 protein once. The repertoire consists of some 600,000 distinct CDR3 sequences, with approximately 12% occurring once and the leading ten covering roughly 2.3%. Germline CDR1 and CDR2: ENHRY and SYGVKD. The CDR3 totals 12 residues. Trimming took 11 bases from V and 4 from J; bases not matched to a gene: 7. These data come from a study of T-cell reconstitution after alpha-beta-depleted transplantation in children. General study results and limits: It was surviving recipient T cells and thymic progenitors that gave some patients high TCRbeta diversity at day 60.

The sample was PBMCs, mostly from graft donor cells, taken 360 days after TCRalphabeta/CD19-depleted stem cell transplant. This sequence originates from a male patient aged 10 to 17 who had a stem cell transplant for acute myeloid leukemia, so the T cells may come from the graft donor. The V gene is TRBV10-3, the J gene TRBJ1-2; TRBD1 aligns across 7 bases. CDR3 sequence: CAVKTGSYGYTF. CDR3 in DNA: TGTGCCGTCAAGACAGGGAGCTATGGCTACACCTTC.